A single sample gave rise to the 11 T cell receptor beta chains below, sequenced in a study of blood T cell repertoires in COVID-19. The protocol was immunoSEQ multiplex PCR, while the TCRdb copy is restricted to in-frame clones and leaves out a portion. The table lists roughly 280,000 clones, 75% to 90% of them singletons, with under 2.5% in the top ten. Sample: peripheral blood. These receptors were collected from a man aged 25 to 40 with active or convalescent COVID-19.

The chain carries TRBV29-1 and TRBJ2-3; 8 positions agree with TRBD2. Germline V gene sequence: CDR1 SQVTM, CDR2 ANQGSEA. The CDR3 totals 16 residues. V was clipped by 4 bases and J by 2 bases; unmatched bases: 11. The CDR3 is CSVGGQAGGSTDTQYF. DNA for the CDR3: TGCAGCGTTGGGGGTCAGGCGGGGGGATCCACAGATACGCAGTATTTT.

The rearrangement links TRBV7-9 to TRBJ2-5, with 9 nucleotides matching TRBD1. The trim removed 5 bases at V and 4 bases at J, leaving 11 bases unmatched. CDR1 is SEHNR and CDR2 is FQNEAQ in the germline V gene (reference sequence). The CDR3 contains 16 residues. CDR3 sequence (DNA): TGTGCCAGCAGCCTTATGGGACAGGGCCCCGGAGAGACCCAGTACTTC. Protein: CASSLMGQGPGETQYF.

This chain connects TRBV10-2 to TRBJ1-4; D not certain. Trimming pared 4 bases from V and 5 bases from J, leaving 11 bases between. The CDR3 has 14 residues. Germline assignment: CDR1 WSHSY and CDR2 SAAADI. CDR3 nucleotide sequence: TGCGCCAGCAGTGGACACGGATACAATGAAAAACTGTTTTTT. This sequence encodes CASSGHGYNEKLFF.

CDR3 DNA: TGTGCCAGCAGCATTCAAGGAGCGGGGTATTACGAGCAGTACTTC. Translating it yields CASSIQGAGYYEQYF. This chain joins TRBV14 and TRBJ2-7; 7 nucleotides align to TRBD2. CDR1 and CDR2 from the germline V gene are SGHDN and FVKESK. This CDR3 contains 15 residues. With V trimmed by 5 bases and J by 4 bases, 11 bases remained unmatched. The whole variable domain, filled in from reference TRBV14 and TRBJ2-7, reads EAGVTQFPSHSVIEKGQTVTLRCDPISGHDNLYWYRRVMGKEIKFLLHFVKESKQDESGMPNNRFLAERTGGTYSTLKVQPAELEDSGVYFCASSIQGAGYYEQYFGPGTRLTVT.

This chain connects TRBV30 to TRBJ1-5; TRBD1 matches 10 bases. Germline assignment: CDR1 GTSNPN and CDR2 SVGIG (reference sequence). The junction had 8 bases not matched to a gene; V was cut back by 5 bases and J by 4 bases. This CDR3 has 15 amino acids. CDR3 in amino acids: CAWQRQGARNQPQHF. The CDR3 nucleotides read TGTGCCTGGCAGAGACAGGGGGCGCGGAATCAGCCCCAGCATTTT. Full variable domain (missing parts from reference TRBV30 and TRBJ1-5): SQTIHQWPATLVQPVGSPLSLECTVEGTSNPNLYWYRQAAGRGLQLLFYSVGIGQISSEVPQNLSASRPQDRQFILSSKKLLLSDSGFYLCAWQRQGARNQPQHFGDGTRLSIL.

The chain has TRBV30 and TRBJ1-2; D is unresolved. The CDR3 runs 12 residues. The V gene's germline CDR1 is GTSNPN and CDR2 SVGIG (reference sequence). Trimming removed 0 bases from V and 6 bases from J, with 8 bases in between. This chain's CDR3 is CAWSVGADGYTF. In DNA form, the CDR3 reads TGTGCCTGGAGTGTCGGAGCGGATGGCTACACCTTC.

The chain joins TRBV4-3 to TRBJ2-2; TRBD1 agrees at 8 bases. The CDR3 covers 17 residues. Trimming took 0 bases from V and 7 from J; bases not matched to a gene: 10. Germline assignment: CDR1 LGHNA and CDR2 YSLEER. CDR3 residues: CASSQDVGQGAVGELFF. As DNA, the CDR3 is TGCGCCAGCAGCCAAGATGTCGGCCAGGGGGCTGTCGGGGAGCTGTTTTTT.

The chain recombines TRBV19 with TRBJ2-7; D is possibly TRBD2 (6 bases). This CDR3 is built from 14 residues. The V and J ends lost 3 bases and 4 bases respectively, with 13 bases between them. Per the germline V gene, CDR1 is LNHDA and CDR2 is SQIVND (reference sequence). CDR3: CASSIQGSGYEQYF. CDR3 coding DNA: TGTGCCAGTAGTATCCAGGGAAGCGGGTACGAGCAGTACTTC.

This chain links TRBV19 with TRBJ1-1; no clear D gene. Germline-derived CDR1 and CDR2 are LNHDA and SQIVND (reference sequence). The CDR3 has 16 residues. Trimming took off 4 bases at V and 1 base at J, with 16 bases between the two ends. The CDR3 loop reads CASSTDQRRRNTEAFF. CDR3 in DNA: TGTGCCAGTAGTACCGACCAGAGAAGGAGGAACACTGAAGCTTTCTTT.

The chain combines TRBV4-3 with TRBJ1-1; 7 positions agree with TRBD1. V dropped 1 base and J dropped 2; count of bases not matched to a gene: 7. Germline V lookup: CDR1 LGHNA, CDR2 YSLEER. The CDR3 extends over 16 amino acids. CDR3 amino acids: CASSQVYGTANTEAFF. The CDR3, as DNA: TGCGCCAGCAGCCAAGTATATGGGACAGCAAACACTGAAGCTTTCTTT.

The CDR3 DNA reads TGTGCCATCAGTGGGACTAGCGGGTCCCCGGGGTCCTACGAGCAGTACTTC. This codes for CAISGTSGSPGSYEQYF. This chain links TRBV10-3 with TRBJ2-7, with TRBD2 identical over 11 bases. The ends lost 4 bases at V and 1 base at J; junction bases unmatched: 9. Germline V lookup: CDR1 ENHRY, CDR2 SYGVKD. This CDR3 has 17 amino acids.